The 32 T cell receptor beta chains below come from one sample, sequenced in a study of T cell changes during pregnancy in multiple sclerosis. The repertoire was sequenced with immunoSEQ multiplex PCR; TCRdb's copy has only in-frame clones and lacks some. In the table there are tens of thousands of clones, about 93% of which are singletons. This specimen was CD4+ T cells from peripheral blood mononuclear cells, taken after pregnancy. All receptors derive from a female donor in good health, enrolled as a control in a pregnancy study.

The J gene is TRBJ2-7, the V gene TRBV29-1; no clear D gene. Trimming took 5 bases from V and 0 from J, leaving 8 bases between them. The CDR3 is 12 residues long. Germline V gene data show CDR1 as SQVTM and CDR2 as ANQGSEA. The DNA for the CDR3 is TGCAGCGTTTCTGGCACCTCCTACGAGCAGTACTTC. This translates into CSVSGTSYEQYF.

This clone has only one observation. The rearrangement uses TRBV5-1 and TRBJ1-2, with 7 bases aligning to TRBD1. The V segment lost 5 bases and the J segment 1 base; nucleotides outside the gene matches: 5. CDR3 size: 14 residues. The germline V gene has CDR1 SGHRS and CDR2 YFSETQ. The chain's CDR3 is CASRPGQLNYGYTF. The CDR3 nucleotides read TGCGCCAGCAGACCGGGACAGCTTAACTATGGCTACACCTTC.

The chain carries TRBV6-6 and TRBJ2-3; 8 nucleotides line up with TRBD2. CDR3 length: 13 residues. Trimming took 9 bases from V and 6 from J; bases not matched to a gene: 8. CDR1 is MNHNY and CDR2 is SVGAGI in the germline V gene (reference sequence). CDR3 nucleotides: TGTGCCAGTGGGCGGGGGGACCGGGATACGCAGTATTTT. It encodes CASGRGDRDTQYF.

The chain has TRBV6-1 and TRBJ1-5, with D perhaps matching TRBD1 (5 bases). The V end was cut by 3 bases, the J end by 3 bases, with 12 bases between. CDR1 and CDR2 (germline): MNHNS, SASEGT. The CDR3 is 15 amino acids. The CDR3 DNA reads TGTGCCAGCAGTGACGGGCAGGGCAACAATCAGCCCCAGCATTTT. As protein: CASSDGQGNNQPQHF.

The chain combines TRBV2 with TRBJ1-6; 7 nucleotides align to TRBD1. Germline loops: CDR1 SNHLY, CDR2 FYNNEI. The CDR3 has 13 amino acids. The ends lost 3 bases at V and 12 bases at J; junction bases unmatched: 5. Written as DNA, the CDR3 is TGTGCCAGCAGTGACGGACAGGCATTACCCCTCCACTTT. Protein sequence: CASSDGQALPLHF.

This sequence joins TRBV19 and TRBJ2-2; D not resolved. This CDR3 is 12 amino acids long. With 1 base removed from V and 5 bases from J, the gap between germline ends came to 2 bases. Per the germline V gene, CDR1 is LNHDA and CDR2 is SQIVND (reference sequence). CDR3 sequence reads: CASSIATGELFF. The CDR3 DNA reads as TGTGCCAGTAGTATAGCAACCGGGGAGCTGTTTTTT.

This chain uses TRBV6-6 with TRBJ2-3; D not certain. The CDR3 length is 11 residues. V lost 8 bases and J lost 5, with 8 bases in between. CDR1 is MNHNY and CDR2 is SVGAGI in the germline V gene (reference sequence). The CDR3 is CASGPVDTQYF. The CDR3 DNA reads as TGTGCCAGCGGCCCCGTAGATACGCAGTATTTT.

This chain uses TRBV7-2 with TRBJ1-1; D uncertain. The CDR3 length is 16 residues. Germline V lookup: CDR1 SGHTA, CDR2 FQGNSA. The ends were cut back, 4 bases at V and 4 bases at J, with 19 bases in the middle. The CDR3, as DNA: TGTGCCAGCAGCTCCAGCGGGCCGGCTGTGGGCACTGAAGCTTTCTTT. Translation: CASSSSGPAVGTEAFF.

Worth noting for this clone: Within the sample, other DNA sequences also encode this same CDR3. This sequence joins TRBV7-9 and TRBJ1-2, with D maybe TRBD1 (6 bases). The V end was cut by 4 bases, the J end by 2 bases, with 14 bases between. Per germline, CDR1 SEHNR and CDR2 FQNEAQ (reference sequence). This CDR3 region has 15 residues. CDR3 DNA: TGTGCCAGCAGCTATTATAGGGGGACAAACTATGGCTACACCTTC. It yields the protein CASSYYRGTNYGYTF.

The CDR3 sequence: CASSFKGTVFEKLFF. DNA for the CDR3: TGTGCCAGCAGCTTTAAAGGGACAGTCTTTGAAAAACTGTTTTTT. The chain recombines TRBV5-6 with TRBJ1-4, with 7 positions matching TRBD1. V trimming: 2 bases; J trimming: 7 bases; junction bases outside the gene matches: 8. Germline-derived CDR1 and CDR2 are SGHDT and YYEEEE. The length of the CDR3 is 15 residues.

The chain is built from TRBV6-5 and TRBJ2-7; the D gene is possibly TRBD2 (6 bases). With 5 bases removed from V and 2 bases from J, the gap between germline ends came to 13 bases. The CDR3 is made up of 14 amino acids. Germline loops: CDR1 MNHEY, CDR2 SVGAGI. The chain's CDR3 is CASSTTGGTYEQYF. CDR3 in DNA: TGTGCCAGCAGTACGACCGGGGGAACCTACGAGCAGTACTTC.

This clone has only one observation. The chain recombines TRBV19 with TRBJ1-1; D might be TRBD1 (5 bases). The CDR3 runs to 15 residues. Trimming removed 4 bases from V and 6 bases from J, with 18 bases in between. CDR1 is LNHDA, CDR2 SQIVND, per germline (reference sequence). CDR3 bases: TGTGCCAGTAGTAAGATTAAGGGGTTTGCGGCTGAAGCTTTCTTT. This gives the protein CASSKIKGFAAEAFF.

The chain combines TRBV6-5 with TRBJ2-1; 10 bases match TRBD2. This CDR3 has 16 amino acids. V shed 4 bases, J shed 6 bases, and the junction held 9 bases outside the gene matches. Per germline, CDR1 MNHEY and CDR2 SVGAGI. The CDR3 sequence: CASSFLSGGASNEQFF. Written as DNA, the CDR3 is TGTGCCAGCAGTTTTCTAAGCGGGGGGGCCAGCAATGAGCAGTTCTTC.

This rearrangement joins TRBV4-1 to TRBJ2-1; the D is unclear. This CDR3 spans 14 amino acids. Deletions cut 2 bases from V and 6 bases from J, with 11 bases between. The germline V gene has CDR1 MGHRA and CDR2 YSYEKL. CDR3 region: CASSQPPRSNEQFF. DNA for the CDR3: TGCGCCAGCAGCCAACCCCCCCGGTCCAATGAGCAGTTCTTC.

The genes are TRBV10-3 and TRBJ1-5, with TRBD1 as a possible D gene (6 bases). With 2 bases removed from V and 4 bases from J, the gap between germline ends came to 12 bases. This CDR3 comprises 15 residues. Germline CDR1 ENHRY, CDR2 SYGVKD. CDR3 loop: CAISEGGGWNQPQHF. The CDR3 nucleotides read TGTGCCATCAGTGAGGGGGGGGGCTGGAATCAGCCCCAGCATTTT.

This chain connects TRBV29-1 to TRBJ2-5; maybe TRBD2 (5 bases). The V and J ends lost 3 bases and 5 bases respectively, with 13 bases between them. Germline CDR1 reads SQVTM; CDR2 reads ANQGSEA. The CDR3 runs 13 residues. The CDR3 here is CSVEVTRSETQYF. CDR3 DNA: TGCAGCGTTGAGGTTACTAGATCGGAGACCCAGTACTTC.

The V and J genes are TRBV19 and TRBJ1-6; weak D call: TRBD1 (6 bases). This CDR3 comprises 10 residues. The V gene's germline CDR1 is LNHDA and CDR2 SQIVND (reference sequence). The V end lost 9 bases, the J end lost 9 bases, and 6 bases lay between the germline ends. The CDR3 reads CARQGSPLHF. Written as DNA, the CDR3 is TGTGCCAGACAGGGTTCACCCCTCCACTTT.

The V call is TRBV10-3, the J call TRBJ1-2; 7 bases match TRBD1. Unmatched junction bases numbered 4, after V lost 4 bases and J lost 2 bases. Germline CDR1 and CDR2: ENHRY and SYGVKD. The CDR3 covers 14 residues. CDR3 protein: CAISGQGGNYGYTF. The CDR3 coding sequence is TGTGCCATCAGTGGCCAGGGGGGAAACTATGGCTACACCTTC.

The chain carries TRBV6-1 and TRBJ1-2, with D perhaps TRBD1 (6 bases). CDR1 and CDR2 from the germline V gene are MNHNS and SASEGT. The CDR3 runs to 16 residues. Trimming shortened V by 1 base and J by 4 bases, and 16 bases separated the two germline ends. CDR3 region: CASSEDRTDLGYGYTF. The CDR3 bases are TGTGCCAGCAGTGAAGACCGGACAGACTTAGGCTATGGCTACACCTTC.

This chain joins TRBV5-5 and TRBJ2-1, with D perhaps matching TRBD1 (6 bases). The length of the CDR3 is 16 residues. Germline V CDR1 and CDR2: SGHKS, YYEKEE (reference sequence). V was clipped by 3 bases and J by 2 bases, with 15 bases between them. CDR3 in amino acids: CASSSKGVPPYNEQFF. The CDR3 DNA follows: TGTGCCAGCAGCTCAAAGGGGGTCCCCCCCTACAATGAGCAGTTCTTC. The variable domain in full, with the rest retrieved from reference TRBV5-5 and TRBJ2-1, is DAGVTQSPTHLIKTRGQQVTLRCSPISGHKSVSWYQQVLGQGPQFIFQYYEKEERGRGNFPDRFSARQFPNYSSELNVNALLLGDSALYLCASSSKGVPPYNEQFFGPGTRLTVL.

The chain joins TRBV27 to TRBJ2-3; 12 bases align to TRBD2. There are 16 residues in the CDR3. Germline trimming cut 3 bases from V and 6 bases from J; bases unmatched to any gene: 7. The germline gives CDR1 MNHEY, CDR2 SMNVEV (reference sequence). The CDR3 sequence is CASSLPLAGGQDTQYF. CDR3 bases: TGTGCCAGCAGTTTGCCCCTAGCGGGAGGGCAGGATACGCAGTATTTT.

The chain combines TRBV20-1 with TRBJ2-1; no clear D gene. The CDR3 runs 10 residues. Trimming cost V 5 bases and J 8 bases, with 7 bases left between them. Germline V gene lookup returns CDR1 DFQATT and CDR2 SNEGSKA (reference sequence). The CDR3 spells CSASVDEQFF. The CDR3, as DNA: TGCAGTGCTTCGGTCGATGAGCAGTTCTTC.

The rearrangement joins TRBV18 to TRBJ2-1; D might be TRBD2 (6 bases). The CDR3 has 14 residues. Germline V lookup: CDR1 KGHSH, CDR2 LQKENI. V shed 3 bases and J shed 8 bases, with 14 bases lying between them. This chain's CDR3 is CASSPWRGGYEQFF. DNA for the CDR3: TGTGCCAGCTCACCGTGGAGGGGAGGCTATGAGCAGTTCTTC.

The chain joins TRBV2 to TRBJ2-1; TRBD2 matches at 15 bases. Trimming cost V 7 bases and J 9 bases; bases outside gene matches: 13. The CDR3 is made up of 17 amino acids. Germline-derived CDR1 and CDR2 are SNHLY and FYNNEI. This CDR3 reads CASKGLAGGPHYGEQFF. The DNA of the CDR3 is TGTGCCAGCAAAGGACTAGCGGGGGGGCCCCACTATGGTGAGCAGTTCTTC.

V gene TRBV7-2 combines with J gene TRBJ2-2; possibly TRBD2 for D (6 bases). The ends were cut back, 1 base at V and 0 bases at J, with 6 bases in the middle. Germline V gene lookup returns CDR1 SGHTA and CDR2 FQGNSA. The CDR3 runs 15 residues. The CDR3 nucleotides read TGTGCCAGCAGCTTAGGGGGGGCGAACACCGGGGAGCTGTTTTTT. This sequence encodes CASSLGGANTGELFF.

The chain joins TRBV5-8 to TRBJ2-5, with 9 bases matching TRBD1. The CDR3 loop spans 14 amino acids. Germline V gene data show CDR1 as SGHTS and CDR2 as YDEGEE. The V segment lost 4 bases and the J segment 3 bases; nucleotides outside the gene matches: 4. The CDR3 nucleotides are TGTGCCAGCAGCCCCGGGACAGGGAAAGAGACCCAGTACTTC. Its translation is CASSPGTGKETQYF.

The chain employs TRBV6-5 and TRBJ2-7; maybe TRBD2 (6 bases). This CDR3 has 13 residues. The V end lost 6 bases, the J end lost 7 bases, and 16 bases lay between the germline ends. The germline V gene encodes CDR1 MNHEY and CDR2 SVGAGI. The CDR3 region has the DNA TGTGCCAGCAGCCGCGGACTGGCGGGAGAGCAGTACTTC. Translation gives CASSRGLAGEQYF.

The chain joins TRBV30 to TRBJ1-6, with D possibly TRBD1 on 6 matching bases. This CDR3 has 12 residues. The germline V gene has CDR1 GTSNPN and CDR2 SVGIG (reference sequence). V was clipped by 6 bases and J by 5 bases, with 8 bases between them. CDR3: CACQGNNSPLHF. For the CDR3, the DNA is TGTGCCTGCCAGGGGAATAATTCACCCCTCCACTTT.

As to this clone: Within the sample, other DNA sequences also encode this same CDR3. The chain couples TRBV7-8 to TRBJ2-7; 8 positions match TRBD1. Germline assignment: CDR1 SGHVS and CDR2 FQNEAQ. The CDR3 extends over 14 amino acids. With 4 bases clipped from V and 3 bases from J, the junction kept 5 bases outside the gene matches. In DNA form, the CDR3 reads TGTGCCAGCAGCTCGGGGACAGGCTTCTACGAGCAGTACTTC. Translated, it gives CASSSGTGFYEQYF.

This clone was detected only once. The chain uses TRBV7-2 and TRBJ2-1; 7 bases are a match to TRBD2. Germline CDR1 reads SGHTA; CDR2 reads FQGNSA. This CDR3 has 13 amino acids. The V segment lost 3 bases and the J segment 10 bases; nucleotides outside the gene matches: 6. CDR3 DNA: TGTGCCAGCAGCTTGGGGGGGGGTTGGGAGCAGTTCTTC. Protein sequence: CASSLGGGWEQFF.

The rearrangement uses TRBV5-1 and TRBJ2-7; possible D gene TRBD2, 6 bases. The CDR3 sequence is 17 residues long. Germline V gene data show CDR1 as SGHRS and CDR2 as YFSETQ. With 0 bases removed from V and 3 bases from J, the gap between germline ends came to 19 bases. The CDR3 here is CASSLASGGAIDYEQYF. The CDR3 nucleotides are TGCGCCAGCAGCTTGGCCAGCGGCGGGGCGATAGACTACGAGCAGTACTTC.

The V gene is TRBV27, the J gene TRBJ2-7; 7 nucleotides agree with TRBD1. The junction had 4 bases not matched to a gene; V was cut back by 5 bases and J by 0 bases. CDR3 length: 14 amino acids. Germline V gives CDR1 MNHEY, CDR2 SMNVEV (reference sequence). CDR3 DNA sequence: TGTGCCAGCAGTCCCCGACAGGGCTCCTACGAGCAGTACTTC. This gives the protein CASSPRQGSYEQYF.